The entry that follows covers one T cell receptor beta chain sequence. Only a few counts were recorded for this clonotype. The specificity of this receptor is unknown. Base quality data are lacking; no much larger clone is found one base away. The library was produced with RACE. Sequencing relied on a NextSeq 500. During library preparation, unique molecular identifiers were attached to individual cDNA molecules so that TCRs could be counted in a quantitative, reproducible way. Both TCR alpha and TCR beta chains were sequenced from each blood RNA sample. The original pipeline was this. Samples had a median of about 96,000 TCRs, with a range from 23,224 to 690,600. The Decombinator software suite was used to annotate V, J and CDR3 in the TCR reads. Every sample was subsampled to the same number of TCRs (28,000) for the PS versus PT1 abundance plots. Expanded TCRs were defined as absent before sensitization and observed at least eight times at the 2-week time point. The public reads were reanalyzed by TCRdb: fastp trimming at Q25, MiXCR alignment, in-frame beta chains only. Under each unique CDR3 protein, matching rows form one entry showing the most common genes and DNA. The V and J calls reflect TCRdb's pipeline rather than the authors' work. Recorded for this sample are 95,000 or so distinct CDR3 sequences; around 10% of them occurred a single time. Of the sample, 3.2% is held by the ten largest clones.

Taken with the paper, the label for time point translates to: patch test 2, 6 weeks after DPC sensitization. The treatment or condition tag for this specimen amounts to: therapeutic diphenylcyclopropenone sensitization with weekly scalp DPC. At every patch-test visit, the blood draw took place before the patch test was put on. Patients were eligible if aged 18 to 70, diagnosed with alopecia and judged suitable for DPC therapy, and pregnant patients were excluded. Total RNA was extracted from unfractionated whole blood that had been collected in Tempus Blood RNA tubes. This sample was taken from a study of human T cells and chemical hapten exposure listed by TCRdb under 2021. Concerning the study at large: For sensitization, 2% DPC in acetone was applied to an approximately 2 cm by approximately 2 cm area of upper inner arm skin. Blood was sampled from patients pre-sensitization (week 0) and at 2, 6 and about 24 weeks after DPC sensitization. Patch tests used Finn chambers with 0.01% DPC on the upper back, scored after 6 days by International Contact Dermatitis Research Group standards. Peripheral blood TCR repertoire changes were tracked in vivo in alopecia patients during primary and secondary sensitization to the hapten diphenylcyclopropenone (DPC). Alopecia areata with under or over 50% scalp involvement, alopecia totalis and alopecia universalis were represented in the patient cohort, which was mostly female. Throughout the roughly 25-week study period, patients were also given weekly therapeutic DPC doses on the scalp. Libraries were pooled for sequencing, and per-sample TCR yields varied mainly because of small differences in library volumes within the pool. Nearly 30 alopecia patients gave blood for TCR sequencing at one to four time points (pre-sensitization, 2, 6 and 24 weeks). Broader findings and caveats from the paper: Repeated subsampling changed both the strength of the expansion versus patch-test correlation and the threshold at which the correlation became significant. All patients had alopecia, a presumed autoimmune disease, so their immune response might differ from that of healthy individuals. DPC sensitization did not change the number of TCRs with a frequency above 1 in 1000, and there was no evidence of changes in global repertoire structure. Patch test score was positively correlated with the number of PT1 expanded TCRs, with significance at thresholds 8, 16 and 32 but not at 4. Expanded TCRs formed significantly more large CDR3 similarity clusters than pre-sensitization or healthy control sets, consistent with antigen-driven responses.

The CDR3, cysteine through phenylalanine, is 12 amino acids long. Only the CDR3 portion is preserved as DNA: 36 bases, with reading frame beginning at the first base. The V and J ends are trimmed by 7 bases and 8 bases, leaving 12 bases between them. Sequences WSHSY (CDR1) and SAAADI (CDR2) are obtained from the germline V gene. The input for sequencing was whole blood, taken in connection with sensitization to the hapten diphenylcyclopropenone (DPC). The chain is made from TRBV10-2 and TRBJ2-1; no confident D gene assignment can be made. This TCR derives from a woman in her thirties or forties with alopecia areata. Some clones in this sample may be carry-over from other donors' samples. The DNA reads as follows: TGCGCCAGCAATGACCTTCCGGATGAGCAGTTCTTC. The encoded protein is CASNDLPDEQFF.